The 9 T cell receptor beta chains presented below share a single source sample, sequenced in a study of T-cell reconstitution after alpha-beta-depleted transplantation in children. The TCRbeta library was prepared with unique molecular identifiers. One entry per CDR3 protein, called by TCRdb with MiXCR from the PCR reads. The profile shows almost 250,000 distinct CDR3 sequences, roughly 23% of them singletons. Here the sequenced sample was PBMCs, taken before TCRalphabeta/CD19-depleted stem cell transplant. The receptors were gathered from a girl aged 2-10 years with Fanconi anemia, due to receive a stem cell transplant.

This clonotype was observed many times. The chain employs TRBV5-5 and TRBJ2-3; maybe TRBD1 (5 bases). The CDR3 runs 15 residues. V was clipped by 0 bases and J by 3 bases, with 11 bases between them. Germline CDR1 reads SGHKS; CDR2 reads YYEKEE (reference sequence). The CDR3 nucleotides read TGTGCCAGCAGCTTGGCGGTGGGGCAGACAGATACGCAGTATTTT. Its translation: CASSLAVGQTDTQYF.

This clonotype was detected ten times or more. The chain couples TRBV29-1 to TRBJ2-7, with D maybe TRBD1 (6 bases). The V and J ends lost 7 bases and 0 bases respectively, with 13 bases between them. This CDR3 comprises 13 residues. Per the germline V gene, CDR1 is SQVTM and CDR2 is ANQGSEA. DNA for the CDR3: TGCAGCGGCCGGACAGTCAACTCCTACGAGCAGTACTTC. Translated: CSGRTVNSYEQYF.

This clonotype was observed a few times. The chain is built from TRBV5-1 and TRBJ2-3, with D unclear. The CDR3 has 15 residues. Germline V gene data show CDR1 as SGHRS and CDR2 as YFSETQ. V lost 3 bases, J lost 6 bases, and 17 bases lay in between. The CDR3 reads CASSSPRIGGDTQYF. CDR3 DNA sequence: TGCGCCAGCAGCTCCCCCCGAATCGGCGGTGATACGCAGTATTTT.

In its sample, this clonotype was seen many times. The V gene is TRBV15, the J gene TRBJ2-3; 7 bases line up with TRBD2. V gave up 1 base and J gave up 9 bases; unmatched junction bases: 7. CDR1 is LNHNV and CDR2 is YYDKDF in the germline V gene (reference sequence). CDR3 length equals 14 residues. CDR3 bases: TGTGCCACCAGCAGAGCCCGGGCGGGACTAACGCAGTATTTT. This encodes CATSRARAGLTQYF.

J is TRBJ2-2 and V is TRBV6-5, with D possibly matching TRBD2 (5 bases). There are 16 residues in the CDR3. Between the trimmed V and J ends, which lost 1 base and 8 bases, there was a span of 17 bases. Germline assignment: CDR1 MNHEY and CDR2 SVGAGI. This CDR3 reads CASSYFFGLTKGELFF. The CDR3 DNA sequence: TGTGCCAGCAGTTACTTTTTCGGACTTACTAAGGGGGAGCTGTTTTTT.

This clonotype was picked up many times. The V and J genes are TRBV12-3 or TRBV12-4 and TRBJ2-5; D call uncertain. The CDR3 has 12 residues. V was cut by 8 bases and J by 3 bases, with 10 bases left in between. The DNA for the CDR3 is TGTGCCAGCGGGGTTACCGAAGAGACCCAGTACTTC. Its protein is CASGVTEETQYF.

The rearrangement uses TRBV20-1 and TRBJ1-2; 9 positions match TRBD1. This CDR3 is built from 13 residues. After removal of 3 bases from V and 4 bases from J, the junction contained 3 bases not matched to a gene. Germline CDR1 is DFQATT and CDR2 is SNEGSKA (reference sequence). CDR3 loop: CSASATGGYGYTF. CDR3 bases: TGCAGTGCTAGTGCGACAGGGGGCTATGGCTACACCTTC.

This rearrangement joins TRBV27 to TRBJ1-6; 8 nucleotides agree with TRBD1. Germline values: CDR1 MNHEY, CDR2 SMNVEV (reference sequence). This CDR3 has 15 amino acids. With 1 base clipped from V and 7 bases from J, the junction kept 3 bases outside the gene matches. The CDR3 sequence is CASSLWRQGNSPLHF. The CDR3 bases are TGTGCCAGCAGTTTATGGCGACAGGGGAATTCACCCCTCCACTTT.

The rearrangement uses TRBV10-3 and TRBJ2-1; D is possibly TRBD2 (6 bases). Germline assignment: CDR1 ENHRY and CDR2 SYGVKD. V lost 1 base, J lost 3 bases, and 16 bases lay in between. CDR3 size: 17 residues. CDR3 DNA sequence: TGTGCCATCAGTGAGTACCGCGGGGAACCCTTCTACAATGAGCAGTTCTTC. Residues: CAISEYRGEPFYNEQFF.